The T cell receptor (beta chain) described here comes from a study of identical twins. Whole-study results and caveats: The study drew conclusions from cross-sectional statistical analysis, not from following the same donors. Because invariant MAIT and iNKT cells could be present, zero-insertion analyses could be partly confounded.

There are a few counts of this clonotype. The target antigen is unknown. The germline CDR1 and CDR2 sequences are MNHEY and SMNVEV (reference sequence). The CDR3 covers 13 residues. The ends were cut back, 4 bases at V and 7 bases at J, with 13 bases in the middle. Each CDR3 protein is one row after TCRdb ran MiXCR on the 5' RACE reads. Here the sample spans hundreds of thousands of distinct CDR3 sequences, about 8% being singletons. The same specimen was also included in a second study, on yellow fever vaccine responses in identical twins.

The receptor's source is a woman aged 18-29 years in good health. The material sequenced was memory (CD45RO+) T cells sorted from blood. The chain recombines TRBV27 with TRBJ1-2; tentatively, D is TRBD1 (5 bases). CDR3 bases: TGTGCCAGCAGTTACACAGGAGACGGTGGCTACACCTTC. It is translated as CASSYTGDGGYTF.